This is a list of T cell receptor beta chains from one sample in a study of blood T cell repertoires in COVID-19. Sequencing used immunoSEQ multiplex PCR; TCRdb keeps in-frame clones, though not all of them. The sample records tens of thousands of clones, 90% to 95% being singletons. The sample was peripheral blood. These receptors were taken from a man in his forties or fifties with acute or convalescent COVID-19. CDR3s include the opening cysteine and the closing phenylalanine or tryptophan. Fields, in order: clone size, J gene, V gene, D gene, CDR3 DNA, CDR3 protein. A D gene is named only where the DNA matches it firmly. Some rows have no size entry. The others give once, few or many, or a class for an expanded clone.

abundance: NA
j_gene: TRBJ2-7
v_gene: TRBV7-2
d_gene: TRBD1
CDR3nt: TGTGCCAGCAGCGACAGGGGGCGGTACGAGCAGTACTTC
CDR3aa: CASSDRGRYEQYF

abundance: NA
j_gene: TRBJ1-1
v_gene: TRBV18
d_gene: NA
CDR3nt: TGTGCCAGCTCCCGCTCCCAAAATCAGGTGGCTTTCTTT
CDR3aa: CASSRSQNQVAFF

abundance: NA
j_gene: TRBJ1-1
v_gene: TRBV6-5
d_gene: NA
CDR3nt: TGTGCCAGCAGTTACCGGGAAGACACTGAAGCTTTCTTT
CDR3aa: CASSYREDTEAFF

abundance: once
j_gene: TRBJ2-6
v_gene: TRBV5-1
d_gene: NA
CDR3nt: TGCGCCAGCAGCTTGGCGGCGGGGACTGCTGGGGCCAACGTCCTGACTTTC
CDR3aa: CASSLAAGTAGANVLTF

abundance: NA
j_gene: TRBJ1-2
v_gene: TRBV6-5
d_gene: NA
CDR3nt: TGTGCCAGCACGGTAGTGCCCTATGGCTACACCTTC
CDR3aa: CASTVVPYGYTF

abundance: NA
j_gene: TRBJ2-7
v_gene: TRBV27
d_gene: NA
CDR3nt: TGTGCCAGCAGTTTGGGGGGAGGATACGAGCAGTACTTC
CDR3aa: CASSLGGGYEQYF

abundance: NA
j_gene: TRBJ2-3
v_gene: TRBV6-4
d_gene: NA
CDR3nt: TGTGCCAGCAGTGACTCGATTGGCAGCACAGATACGCAGTATTTT
CDR3aa: CASSDSIGSTDTQYF

abundance: NA
j_gene: TRBJ2-5
v_gene: TRBV11-2
d_gene: TRBD2
CDR3nt: TGTGCCAGCAGCTTAAGAGCGGGAGTTAAGGAGGAGACCCAGTACTTC
CDR3aa: CASSLRAGVKEETQYF

abundance: NA
j_gene: TRBJ2-1
v_gene: TRBV6-6
d_gene: TRBD1
CDR3nt: TGTGCCAGCCGGGACAGGGGGTACAATGAGCAGTTCTTC
CDR3aa: CASRDRGYNEQFF

abundance: NA
j_gene: TRBJ1-6
v_gene: TRBV6-6
d_gene: NA
CDR3nt: TGTGCCAGCAGTTACCGGTCGGGGGATTCACCCCTCCACTTT
CDR3aa: CASSYRSGDSPLHF

abundance: NA
j_gene: TRBJ2-2
v_gene: TRBV7-9
d_gene: TRBD1
CDR3nt: TGTGCCAGCAGCTTACCCGGACAGGCGGCCACCGGGGAGCTGTTTTTT
CDR3aa: CASSLPGQAATGELFF